These T cell receptor beta chains were read from a single sample in a study of blood T cell repertoires in COVID-19. Assay used: immunoSEQ multiplex PCR; TCRdb lists only in-frame clones, some missing. The sample holds 110,000 to 150,000 clones, about 89% seen once. The sequenced sample consisted of peripheral blood. The receptor source for this set is a man aged 55 to 70 with active or convalescent COVID-19. Both conserved end residues are part of each CDR3. A D gene is named only where the DNA matches it firmly. A row's size may be missing; if present it is once, few, many or a size class.

J gene: TRBJ1-6
V gene: TRBV7-2
clone size: many
D gene: TRBD1
CDR3 DNA: TGTGCCAGCAGCTCACAGGGGGCAGGAAGGTCACCCCTCCACTTT
CDR3 protein: CASSSQGAGRSPLHF

J gene: TRBJ2-5
V gene: TRBV5-4
clone size: -
D gene: -
CDR3 DNA: TGTGCCAGCACCTTGAGGGGCAGGGGCCAAGAGACCCAGTACTTC
CDR3 protein: CASTLRGRGQETQYF

J gene: TRBJ2-2
V gene: TRBV30
clone size: -
D gene: -
CDR3 DNA: TGTGCCTGGAGCCGGGTTGACACCGGGGAGCTGTTTTTT
CDR3 protein: CAWSRVDTGELFF

J gene: TRBJ1-2
V gene: TRBV2
clone size: -
D gene: TRBD1
CDR3 DNA: TGTGCCAGCAGTCCCGGACAGGCCGATTTCTTC
CDR3 protein: CASSPGQADFF

J gene: TRBJ2-5
V gene: TRBV7-2
clone size: -
D gene: TRBD2
CDR3 DNA: TGTGCCAGCAGCACGGGACTAGCGGGCCAAGAGACCCAGTACTTC
CDR3 protein: CASSTGLAGQETQYF

J gene: TRBJ1-2
V gene: TRBV5-6
clone size: -
D gene: -
CDR3 DNA: TGTGCCAGCAGCTTTTTGACAGCACTATTCTCTAACTATGGCTACACCTTC
CDR3 protein: CASSFLTALFSNYGYTF

J gene: TRBJ1-5
V gene: TRBV5-5
clone size: once
D gene: -
CDR3 DNA: TGTGCCAGCAGCTTGGAAGGGGGTCGGGATCAGCCCCAGCATTTT
CDR3 protein: CASSLEGGRDQPQHF

J gene: TRBJ2-5
V gene: TRBV24-1
clone size: -
D gene: -
CDR3 DNA: TGTGCCACCAGTGATTTCAAGGCAGGGGGGTGGATAGAGACCCAGTACTTC
CDR3 protein: CATSDFKAGGWIETQYF

J gene: TRBJ2-7
V gene: TRBV25-1
clone size: -
D gene: -
CDR3 DNA: TGTGCCAGCAGTGAAGCGTTTTACGAGCAGTACTTC
CDR3 protein: CASSEAFYEQYF

J gene: TRBJ1-2
V gene: TRBV7-2
clone size: -
D gene: TRBD1
CDR3 DNA: TGTGCCAGCAGCTTAAGGGGGCCCGGCTATGGCTACACCTTC
CDR3 protein: CASSLRGPGYGYTF

J gene: TRBJ1-1
V gene: TRBV18
clone size: -
D gene: -
CDR3 DNA: TGTGCCAGCTCACCGTTAACCAGGGTGGTGAACACTGAAGCTTTCTTT
CDR3 protein: CASSPLTRVVNTEAFF

J gene: TRBJ2-7
V gene: TRBV6-1
clone size: many
D gene: TRBD2
CDR3 DNA: TGTGCCAGCAGTGAAGGGCTAGCGGGGCCTTACGAGCAGTACTTC
CDR3 protein: CASSEGLAGPYEQYF

J gene: TRBJ2-7
V gene: TRBV9
clone size: few
D gene: TRBD2
CDR3 DNA: TGTGCCAGCAGCCCCACAGCGGGGGGGCGGGCCGAGCAGTACTTC
CDR3 protein: CASSPTAGGRAEQYF

J gene: TRBJ1-4
V gene: TRBV4-3
clone size: -
D gene: -
CDR3 DNA: TGCGCCAGCAGCGGAAGGTACAGGTCAAATGAAAAACTGTTTTTT
CDR3 protein: CASSGRYRSNEKLFF

J gene: TRBJ1-4
V gene: TRBV5-5
clone size: once
D gene: TRBD1
CDR3 DNA: TGTGCCAGCAGCCCTTCCGGGACAGGGCATGAAAAACTGTTTTTT
CDR3 protein: CASSPSGTGHEKLFF

J gene: TRBJ2-7
V gene: TRBV29-1
clone size: -
D gene: -
CDR3 DNA: TGCAGCGTTCAACACCAGCTCACAGCACCCGAGCAGTACTTC
CDR3 protein: CSVQHQLTAPEQYF

J gene: TRBJ2-3
V gene: TRBV7-2
clone size: -
D gene: TRBD2
CDR3 DNA: TGTGCCAGCAGCTGGCTAGCGGGGGCCACAGATACGCAGTATTTT
CDR3 protein: CASSWLAGATDTQYF

J gene: TRBJ1-6
V gene: TRBV10-3
clone size: -
D gene: -
CDR3 DNA: TGTGCCATCAGTGAGTTCCGGGTCGAGAATTCACCCCTCCACTTT
CDR3 protein: CAISEFRVENSPLHF

J gene: TRBJ1-5
V gene: TRBV7-9
clone size: -
D gene: TRBD1
CDR3 DNA: TGTGCCAGCAGCTTTCAGGGGGCCAATCAGCCCCAGCATTTT
CDR3 protein: CASSFQGANQPQHF

J gene: TRBJ2-2
V gene: TRBV4-1
clone size: -
D gene: TRBD2
CDR3 DNA: TGCGCCAGCAGCCAAGGGGTAGCGGGGGTCATTATCGGGGAGCTGTTTTTT
CDR3 protein: CASSQGVAGVIIGELFF

J gene: TRBJ2-7
V gene: TRBV6-5
clone size: few
D gene: TRBD1
CDR3 DNA: TGTGCCAGCAGTTTTGGGACAGGGAAGAACGAGCAGTACTTC
CDR3 protein: CASSFGTGKNEQYF

J gene: TRBJ2-1
V gene: TRBV19
clone size: -
D gene: -
CDR3 DNA: TGTGCCAGTAGTATGGAATCAGGGTTAGGGGAGCAGTTCTTC
CDR3 protein: CASSMESGLGEQFF

J gene: TRBJ1-2
V gene: TRBV7-9
clone size: -
D gene: TRBD1
CDR3 DNA: TGTGCCAGCAGCTATCCGGGACAGGGGGCCGACGACTATGGCTACACCTTC
CDR3 protein: CASSYPGQGADDYGYTF

J gene: TRBJ1-1
V gene: TRBV18
clone size: -
D gene: -
CDR3 DNA: TGTGCCAGCTCGGGAGACGGAATGAACACTGAAGCTTTCTTT
CDR3 protein: CASSGDGMNTEAFF

J gene: TRBJ1-1
V gene: TRBV18
clone size: -
D gene: TRBD1
CDR3 DNA: TGTGCCAGCTCACCCGGGACAGGGACTGAGTGGGCTTTCTTT
CDR3 protein: CASSPGTGTEWAFF

J gene: TRBJ2-1
V gene: TRBV24-1
clone size: once
D gene: TRBD2
CDR3 DNA: TGTGCCACCAGTGATCGTGGGACTAGCGGGGGGAACTCGCACCAGTTCTTC
CDR3 protein: CATSDRGTSGGNSHQFF

J gene: TRBJ2-4
V gene: TRBV20-1
clone size: -
D gene: -
CDR3 DNA: TGCAGTGCTAGAGTGACTAACATTCAGTACTTC
CDR3 protein: CSARVTNIQYF

J gene: TRBJ2-3
V gene: TRBV2
clone size: -
D gene: TRBD1
CDR3 DNA: TGTGCCAGCAGTGCGGGAGCCACAGGGGGCGCCAGGGCAGATACGCAGTATTTT
CDR3 protein: CASSAGATGGARADTQYF

J gene: TRBJ2-1
V gene: TRBV5-1
clone size: -
D gene: -
CDR3 DNA: TGCGCCAGCAGCTCCCTTCGACAGAGCTCCTACAATGAGCAGTTCTTC
CDR3 protein: CASSSLRQSSYNEQFF

J gene: TRBJ1-2
V gene: TRBV6-5
clone size: -
D gene: -
CDR3 DNA: TGTGCCAGCAGAAGGGGGTTTCCCTATGGCTACACCTTC
CDR3 protein: CASRRGFPYGYTF

J gene: TRBJ1-4
V gene: TRBV2
clone size: few
D gene: TRBD1
CDR3 DNA: TGTGCCAGGGGACAGGGGAGAGCAACTAATGAAAAACTGTTTTTT
CDR3 protein: CARGQGRATNEKLFF

J gene: TRBJ1-2
V gene: TRBV7-8
clone size: -
D gene: -
CDR3 DNA: TGTGCCAGCAGCTTAGGTGTGTCCTCTAGTGGCTACACCTTC
CDR3 protein: CASSLGVSSSGYTF

J gene: TRBJ1-2
V gene: TRBV6-1
clone size: -
D gene: TRBD1
CDR3 DNA: TGTGCCAGCAGTGAATCAGGACAGGGGGCGAGCGGCTACACCTTC
CDR3 protein: CASSESGQGASGYTF

J gene: TRBJ1-2
V gene: TRBV4-2
clone size: -
D gene: -
CDR3 DNA: TGTGCCAGCACCGGGAATGAGGGTACTTCCTATGGCTACACCTTC
CDR3 protein: CASTGNEGTSYGYTF

J gene: TRBJ2-7
V gene: TRBV24-1
clone size: -
D gene: -
CDR3 DNA: TGTGCCACCAGTGAGGGGGCGAACTACGAGCAGTACTTC
CDR3 protein: CATSEGANYEQYF

J gene: TRBJ2-1
V gene: TRBV7-2
clone size: -
D gene: -
CDR3 DNA: TGTGCCAGCAGCTTCGGGGGATATTCCTACAATGAGCAGTTCTTC
CDR3 protein: CASSFGGYSYNEQFF

J gene: TRBJ2-1
V gene: TRBV4-1
clone size: -
D gene: TRBD2
CDR3 DNA: TGCGCCAGCAGCCAAGATAGTGGGCTAGCGGGAGTAGAGGAGCAGTTCTTC
CDR3 protein: CASSQDSGLAGVEEQFF

J gene: TRBJ2-3
V gene: TRBV19
clone size: once
D gene: -
CDR3 DNA: TGTGCCAGTAGTATAGACAGGAACACAGATACGCAGTATTTT
CDR3 protein: CASSIDRNTDTQYF

J gene: TRBJ2-2
V gene: TRBV5-4
clone size: -
D gene: TRBD2
CDR3 DNA: TGTGCCAGCAGCTCCCGGACTAGCGGGAGTTTGGCCGGGGAGCTGTTTTTT
CDR3 protein: CASSSRTSGSLAGELFF

J gene: TRBJ1-2
V gene: TRBV6-1
clone size: -
D gene: -
CDR3 DNA: TGTGCCAGCAGTGAGGCAGGGCGGTACTATGGCTACACCTTC
CDR3 protein: CASSEAGRYYGYTF

J gene: TRBJ2-3
V gene: TRBV27
clone size: -
D gene: -
CDR3 DNA: TGTGCCAGCAGTTTGGGACACCGCACAGATACGCAGTATTTT
CDR3 protein: CASSLGHRTDTQYF

J gene: TRBJ1-2
V gene: TRBV6-2/TRBV6-3
clone size: -
D gene: -
CDR3 DNA: TGTGCCAGCAGTCCCGACAGGAGTGTCGGCTACACCTTC
CDR3 protein: CASSPDRSVGYTF

J gene: TRBJ1-1
V gene: TRBV28
clone size: -
D gene: -
CDR3 DNA: TGTGCCAGCAGCTCACACCTGGCTGAAGCTTTCTTT
CDR3 protein: CASSSHLAEAFF

J gene: TRBJ1-2
V gene: TRBV30
clone size: -
D gene: TRBD1
CDR3 DNA: TGTGCCTGGGAGGGGGCGGTCTATGGCTACACCTTC
CDR3 protein: CAWEGAVYGYTF